This TCR beta chain derives from a study of shared clonotypes between healthy human individuals. Each PCR replicate from the sorted subsets contained about 200 ng DNA, which is around 30,000 T cell genomes. Clones were sequenced by immunoSEQ multiplex PCR, and TCRdb holds only the in-frame ones, with some missing. The table has roughly 770,000 clones, around 96% seen once. Points from the study as a whole: Several donors showed sharing of approximately 5% of naive CD4 clonotypes.

Naive CD8 cells, CD45RO-negative and positively selected for CCR7, excluded terminally differentiated effector memory CD45RA+ cells. For this clone: Antigen: not known.

The germline gives CDR1 MNHEY, CDR2 SVGAGI. This CDR3 has 13 amino acids. Trimming pared 10 bases from V and 5 bases from J, leaving 15 bases between. The chain joins TRBV6-5 to TRBJ2-1; possible D gene TRBD2, 6 bases. The TCR comes from a man aged 30 to 45 in good health. Material: naive CD8+ T cells sorted from blood. CDR3 residues: CATRDSTNNEQFF. The DNA for the CDR3 is TGTGCCACCCGGGACTCTACAAACAATGAGCAGTTCTTC.